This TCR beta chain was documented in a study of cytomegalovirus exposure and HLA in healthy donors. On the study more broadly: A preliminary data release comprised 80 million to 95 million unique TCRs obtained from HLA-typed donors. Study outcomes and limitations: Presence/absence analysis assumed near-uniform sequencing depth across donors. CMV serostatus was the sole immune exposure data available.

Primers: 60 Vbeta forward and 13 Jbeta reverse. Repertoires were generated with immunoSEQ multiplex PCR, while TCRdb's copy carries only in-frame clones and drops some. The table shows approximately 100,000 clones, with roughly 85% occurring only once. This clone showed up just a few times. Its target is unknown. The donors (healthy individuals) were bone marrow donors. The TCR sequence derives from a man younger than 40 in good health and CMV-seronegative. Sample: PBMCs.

The CDR3 loop is CASSLGPGESETQYF. Here the CDR3 DNA reads TGTGCCAGCAGCTTGGGTCCAGGGGAGTCAGAGACCCAGTACTTC. The V and J genes are TRBV5-8 and TRBJ2-5, with D maybe TRBD1 (6 bases). V dropped 0 bases and J dropped 4 bases, with 13 bases sitting between them. The CDR3 consists of 15 residues. The germline gives CDR1 SGHTS, CDR2 YDEGEE. Variable domain in full (rest from reference TRBV5-8 and TRBJ2-5): EAGVTQSPTHLIKTRGQQATLRCSPISGHTSVYWYQQALGLGLQFLLWYDEGEERNRGNFPPRFSGRQFPNYSSELNVNALELEDSALYLCASSLGPGESETQYFGPGTRLLVL.